This is a list of T cell receptor beta chains from one sample in a study of naive and memory T cell subsets. TCRdb passed the 5' RACE reads through MiXCR, listing each CDR3 protein once. This repertoire shows roughly 60,000 distinct CDR3 sequences, around 7.3% found once; its top ten account for about 9.8%. The receptors stem from a male donor in good health. Each CDR3 is given with its conserved first and last residue. The D gene is left open where the match is weak. Clone sizes are given selectively: once, few, many, or a class where the clone is expanded.

size	V	J	D	CDR3	DNA
.	TRBV6-1	TRBJ2-3	.	CASSEGGMGDTQYF	TGTGCCAGCAGTGAAGGAGGCATGGGAGATACGCAGTATTTT
.	TRBV19	TRBJ2-1	.	CDSSISSGRGNEQFF	TGTGACAGTAGTATAAGCAGTGGAAGAGGGAATGAGCAGTTCTTC
many	TRBV7-9	TRBJ2-2	.	CASSLSSASGTGELFF	TGTGCCAGCAGCTTATCATCGGCTAGTGGTACCGGGGAGCTGTTTTTT
many	TRBV6-1	TRBJ1-1	.	CASRGMNTEAFF	TGTGCCAGCAGAGGAATGAACACTGAAGCTTTCTTT
many	TRBV10-2	TRBJ2-3	TRBD2	CASSGSSGRTDTQYF	TGCGCCAGCAGTGGGTCTAGCGGGAGGACAGATACGCAGTATTTT
few	TRBV2	TRBJ1-5	.	CASMGQGNQPQHF	TGTGCCAGCATGGGGCAGGGCAATCAGCCCCAGCATTTT
few	TRBV12-3/TRBV12-4	TRBJ2-1	TRBD2	CASSPSGDSYNEQFF	TGTGCCAGCAGTCCTAGCGGCGACTCCTACAATGAGCAGTTCTTC
.	TRBV13	TRBJ2-5	TRBD1	CASSQTGEVETQYF	TGTGCCAGCAGCCAGACAGGGGAGGTGGAGACCCAGTACTTC
.	TRBV28	TRBJ2-1	.	CASRSTIDEQFF	TGTGCCAGCAGGAGTACTATTGATGAGCAGTTCTTC
.	TRBV20-1	TRBJ1-2	.	CSAVDSIRGYNF	TGCAGTGCTGTCGACAGTATCAGAGGCTACAACTTC
.	TRBV6-5	TRBJ2-2	TRBD1	CASRGQGTNTGELFF	TGTGCCAGCAGGGGACAGGGAACTAACACCGGGGAGCTGTTTTTT
.	TRBV4-2	TRBJ2-1	TRBD1	CASSQAAGGLGELFF	TGTGCCAGCAGCCAAGCGGCAGGGGGCTTAGGTGAGCTGTTCTTC
.	TRBV29-1	TRBJ2-1	TRBD2	CSVEGGLAGRYEQFF	TGCAGCGTTGAAGGGGGACTAGCGGGAAGGTATGAGCAGTTCTTC
many	TRBV2	TRBJ2-7	.	CASRQDSYEQYF	TGTGCCAGCAGGCAGGACTCCTACGAGCAGTACTTC
many	TRBV12-3/TRBV12-4	TRBJ1-2	.	CASSLLGGSRGYTF	TGTGCCAGCAGTTTATTGGGGGGATCGCGTGGCTACACCTTC
many	TRBV20-1	TRBJ1-1	TRBD1	CSAPILGQGRSSTEAFF	TGCAGTGCACCAATACTCGGACAGGGGAGGTCGAGCACTGAAGCTTTCTTT
many	TRBV19	TRBJ2-1	.	CASSTRDAEQFF	TGTGCCAGTAGTACAAGGGATGCTGAGCAGTTCTTC
.	TRBV7-2	TRBJ2-1	.	CASSLGWNWDEQFF	TGTGCCAGCAGCCTAGGGTGGAACTGGGATGAGCAGTTCTTC
many	TRBV9	TRBJ1-1	.	CASSVAGPMNTEAFF	TGTGCCAGCAGCGTAGCGGGCCCGATGAACACTGAAGCTTTCTTT
many	TRBV3-1	TRBJ2-7	.	CASSQEHSGNPYEQYF	TGTGCCAGCAGCCAAGAGCATAGCGGCAATCCCTACGAGCAGTACTTC
few	TRBV7-6	TRBJ2-5	TRBD2	CASSLGDYNQETQYF	TGTGCCAGCAGCTTAGGGGACTACAACCAAGAGACCCAGTACTTC
.	TRBV12-3/TRBV12-4	TRBJ2-1	.	CASSPTRAGAFSSYNEQFF	TGTGCCAGCAGCCCAACTAGGGCGGGGGCGTTCAGCTCCTACAATGAGCAGTTCTTC
many	TRBV5-1	TRBJ2-1	TRBD2	CASSLASGGRGDEQFF	TGCGCCAGCAGCTTGGCCAGTGGCGGGAGGGGGGATGAGCAGTTCTTC
many	TRBV3-1	TRBJ2-7	.	CASSQDWGGFNDEQYF	TGTGCCAGCAGCCAAGATTGGGGCGGGTTCAACGACGAGCAGTACTTC
.	TRBV2	TRBJ2-3	TRBD2	CASMTSGYPGTDTQYF	TGTGCCAGCATGACTAGCGGATATCCCGGCACAGATACGCAGTATTTT
many	TRBV10-3	TRBJ2-1	.	CAIGPEQFF	TGTGCCATCGGTCCTGAGCAGTTCTTC
.	TRBV25-1	TRBJ2-1	.	CASSEGYNEQFF	TGTGCCAGCAGTGAAGGTTACAATGAGCAGTTCTTC
.	TRBV27	TRBJ1-2	TRBD1	CASGTGFGHGYTF	TGTGCCAGCGGGACAGGGTTCGGGCATGGCTACACCTTC
many	TRBV27	TRBJ2-1	TRBD2	CASSFRTSGSSDEQFF	TGTGCCAGCAGTTTTAGAACTAGCGGGAGTAGCGATGAGCAGTTCTTC
.	TRBV19	TRBJ2-5	.	CASRESRGETQYF	TGTGCCAGTAGAGAGAGCCGGGGAGAGACCCAGTACTTC
many	TRBV12-3/TRBV12-4	TRBJ2-1	.	CASSSIGQGGYNEQFF	TGTGCCAGCAGTTCCATCGGGCAGGGGGGATACAATGAGCAGTTCTTC
many	TRBV20-1	TRBJ2-7	TRBD2	CSARGYAGGPGGEQYF	TGCAGTGCTAGGGGATACGCGGGAGGGCCAGGAGGCGAGCAGTACTTC
few	TRBV4-1	TRBJ2-2	.	CASSHLEGYTGELFF	TGCGCCAGCAGCCACCTCGAGGGTTACACCGGGGAGCTGTTTTTT
many	TRBV10-1	TRBJ2-1	TRBD1	CASSGGTGGYNEQFF	TGCGCCAGCAGCGGCGGGACAGGGGGTTACAATGAGCAGTTCTTC
many	TRBV29-1	TRBJ2-5	TRBD1	CSVEGLVPGQRLQETQYF	TGCAGCGTTGAAGGTCTAGTCCCGGGACAGCGGCTCCAAGAGACCCAGTACTTC
many	TRBV12-3/TRBV12-4	TRBJ2-5	TRBD2	CASSQDGSAALGGETQYF	TGTGCCAGCAGCCAAGACGGCTCCGCCGCCCTGGGAGGGGAGACCCAGTACTTC
many	TRBV11-2	TRBJ2-7	.	CASSPDGRLSYEQYF	TGTGCCAGCAGCCCCGATGGGAGGCTCTCCTACGAGCAGTACTTC
.	TRBV19	TRBJ2-1	.	CASSVWSSYNEQFF	TGTGCCAGTAGTGTGTGGAGCTCCTACAATGAGCAGTTCTTC
few	TRBV19	TRBJ1-5	.	CASSILGIANQPQHF	TGTGCCAGTAGTATCTTGGGGATAGCAAATCAGCCCCAGCATTTT
.	TRBV12-3/TRBV12-4	TRBJ1-6	.	CASSPRRDSYNSPLHF	TGTGCCAGCAGTCCGCGTCGGGACTCCTATAATTCACCCCTCCACTTT
many	TRBV7-9	TRBJ1-2	TRBD1	CASSSDRDYGYTF	TGTGCCAGCAGCTCCGACAGGGACTATGGCTACACCTTC
many	TRBV5-1	TRBJ2-3	.	CASSLVSGDGGTDTQYF	TGCGCCAGCAGCTTGGTTTCAGGGGATGGAGGCACAGATACGCAGTATTTT